This TCR beta chain came from a study of cytomegalovirus exposure and HLA in healthy donors. Study summary: According to later analysis, the same platform produced the roughly 120 validation and approximately 700 first-cohort repertoires.

The V gene's germline CDR1 is KGHSH and CDR2 LQKENI. The ends lost 2 bases at V and 1 base at J; junction bases unmatched: 7. This CDR3 comprises 16 residues. Generated by immunoSEQ multiplex PCR, the TCRdb table keeps only in-frame clones and is missing some. Of around 120,000 clones listed, more than 85% are singletons. The sequence was collected from a man younger than 35 in good health and CMV-seropositive. The sequenced sample was PBMCs. J is TRBJ2-7 and V is TRBV18, with 8 bases lining up with TRBD1. In DNA form, the CDR3 reads TGTGCCAGCTCACCAGCTGGGACAGGAGTGTCCTACGAGCAGTACTTC. It specifies CASSPAGTGVSYEQYF.